The rows below give T cell receptor beta chains drawn from one sample of a study of blood T cell repertoires in COVID-19. Only in-frame clones appear in the TCRdb table, and some are missing; sequencing was by immunoSEQ multiplex PCR. The sample records approximately 70,000 clones, about four fifths being singletons. Sample: peripheral blood. The receptor source for this set is a man between 65 and 85 years old who had recovered from COVID-19. Both conserved end residues are part of each CDR3. The D gene is left open where the match is weak. Only part of the rows carry a size: once, few, many, or a class if the clone is expanded.

j_gene,abundance,d_gene,v_gene,CDR3aa,CDR3nt
TRBJ1-5,.,.,TRBV27,CASSIKGVITPQHF,TGTGCCAGCAGTATAAAAGGGGTCATCACGCCCCAGCATTTT
TRBJ1-3,.,.,TRBV7-2,CASSPTGMYGNTIYF,TGTGCCAGCAGTCCAACAGGGATGTATGGAAACACCATATATTTT
TRBJ1-3,once,.,TRBV9,CASSVGAVGNTIYF,TGTGCCAGCAGCGTAGGTGCGGTAGGAAACACCATATATTTT
TRBJ2-2,.,.,TRBV24-1,CATSAPARYGELFF,TGTGCCACCAGTGCCCCCGCTAGGTACGGGGAGCTGTTTTTT
TRBJ1-6,few,.,TRBV19,CASSIGIGRNSPLHF,TGTGCCAGTAGTATAGGGATTGGGCGAAATTCACCCCTCCACTTT
TRBJ2-7,.,TRBD1,TRBV2,CASTPGQGAEQYF,TGTGCCAGCACCCCGGGACAGGGTGCAGAGCAGTACTTC
TRBJ1-5,.,.,TRBV6-6,CASSYAVQGNQPQHF,TGTGCCAGCAGTTACGCTGTACAGGGAAATCAGCCCCAGCATTTT
TRBJ1-5,.,.,TRBV28,CASRRGYSNQPQHF,TGTGCCAGCAGGAGAGGCTATAGCAATCAGCCCCAGCATTTT
TRBJ2-1,.,.,TRBV5-4,CASSLGRAHPNEQFF,TGTGCCAGCAGCTTGGGGAGGGCACATCCCAATGAGCAGTTCTTC
TRBJ1-2,.,TRBD1,TRBV19,CASSMGMPGQGYGYTF,TGTGCCAGTAGTATGGGAATGCCGGGACAGGGGTATGGCTACACCTTC
TRBJ2-2,.,TRBD1,TRBV18,CASSQGQMNTGELFF,TGTGCCAGCTCACAGGGACAGATGAACACCGGGGAGCTGTTTTTT
TRBJ1-2,.,TRBD1,TRBV19,CASSITGGAGGYTF,TGTGCCAGTAGTATTACAGGGGGCGCGGGTGGCTACACCTTC
TRBJ1-4,few,.,TRBV19,CASSNVGGEKLFF,TGTGCCAGTAGCAACGTGGGGGGTGAAAAACTGTTTTTT